The TCR beta chain under discussion was sequenced for a study of shared clonotypes between healthy human individuals. Across the study: Three plates each covered CD4 naive and memory; CD8 naive two, CD8 memory one.

Comment on this clone: Its cognate antigen is unknown.

Whole-study results and caveats: Sample collection involved blood only; tissue repertoires are likely different.

The data were produced by immunoSEQ multiplex PCR, yet TCRdb's version contains in-frame clones alone and is incomplete. The data hold about 2,100,000 clones, with about 93% observed a single time. Naivety among CD8 cells was defined by CD45RO negativity and positive CCR7 selection, thereby excluding terminally differentiated effector memory CD45RA+ cells. Those who donated, Caucasian adults without exception, all lived in Nashville, Tennessee. Sequencing was done on a sample of naive CD8+ T cells from PBMCs. The sequence was obtained from a man between 18 and 35 years old in good health. Some clones in this sample may be carry-over from other donors' samples.

CDR3 in amino acids: CASSVNRDYHPRGETQYF. The CDR3 DNA follows: TGTGCCAGCAGCGTTAACCGGGACTATCACCCTCGGGGGGAGACCCAGTACTTC. The V gene is TRBV9, the J gene TRBJ2-5; 7 bases map to TRBD2. V shed 2 bases, J shed 5 bases, and the junction held 18 bases outside the gene matches. The length of the CDR3 is 18 residues. Germline-derived CDR1 and CDR2 are SGDLS and YYNGEE.